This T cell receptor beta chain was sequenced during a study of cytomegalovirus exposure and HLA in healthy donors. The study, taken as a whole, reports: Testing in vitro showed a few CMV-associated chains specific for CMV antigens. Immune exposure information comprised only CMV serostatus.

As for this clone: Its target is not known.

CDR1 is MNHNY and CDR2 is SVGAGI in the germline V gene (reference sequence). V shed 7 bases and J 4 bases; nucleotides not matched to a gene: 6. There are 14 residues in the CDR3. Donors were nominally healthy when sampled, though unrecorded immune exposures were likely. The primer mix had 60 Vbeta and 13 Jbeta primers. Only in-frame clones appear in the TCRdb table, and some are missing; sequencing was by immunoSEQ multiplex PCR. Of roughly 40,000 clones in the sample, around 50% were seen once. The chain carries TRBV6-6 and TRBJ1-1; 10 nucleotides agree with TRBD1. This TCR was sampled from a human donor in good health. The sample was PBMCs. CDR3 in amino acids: CASKPGQGSTEAFF. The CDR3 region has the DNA TGTGCCAGCAAACCGGGACAGGGGAGCACTGAAGCTTTCTTT.